Given below is one T cell receptor (beta chain) in context. Its antigen is unknown. Base qualities are not recorded, but no much larger clone differs from it by a single base. Cut back by 2 bases and 5 bases, the V and J ends lie 16 bases apart. For CDR1 and CDR2, the germline V gene lists MNHNS and SASEGT. The CDR3 sequence holds 15 residues, the cysteine and phenylalanine included. Only the CDR3 portion is preserved as DNA: 45 bases, with reading frame beginning at the first base. The data originate from a study of PD-1 blockade in classical Hodgkin lymphoma (dated by TCRdb to 2020 to 2021). About the full investigation: Nivolumab dosing was 3 mg/kg intravenously every 2 weeks, continuing until either disease progression or unacceptable toxicity. The study used CyTOF and TCR beta sequencing to define a peripheral blood immune signature of response to PD-1 blockade in classical Hodgkin lymphoma.

Study-wide conclusions, independent of this receptor: Lower diversity was seen in patients whose nivolumab began less than 1 year after ASCT, and these patients were left out of later analyses so that immune reconstitution would not confound the results. Among trial patients, those achieving complete response had baseline diversity similar to that of newly diagnosed patients, while diversity was significantly lower in partial responders and progressors. Baseline TCR diversity was reported to be lower in newly diagnosed patients than in healthy donors and to be lower still in relapsed/refractory patients. A significant rise by C4D1 was seen in CD4+ but not CD8+ TCR diversity (p=0.0027 vs p=0.16), with the rise being most apparent in complete responders (p=0.02). The study covered only a single clinical trial cohort, and the causes of the repertoire differences, possibly disease activity or prior therapy, were still not defined.

Genomic DNA was isolated using the Qiagen DNeasy kit from unsorted PBMCs as well as from negatively selected CD4+ and CD8+ fractions. Amplification of TCR beta CDR3 regions was done by immunoSEQ multiplex PCR with primers that anneal to V and J segments. Amplification bias was minimized using a synthetic immune receptor repertoire, and residual bias was removed computationally after sequencing. Regarding the original processing steps: Custom Python scripts were used to quantify repertoire diversity as the Shannon entropy index. The unsorted, CD4+ and CD8+ repertoires were each analyzed separately, with the exception of combined analyses, where CD4+ and CD8+ sequences were merged in silico. A clone was considered expanded if an increase in frequency of at least 2-fold after treatment relative to C1D1 was found, and a pseudocount of 0.5 was applied to clones undetected at baseline. Clones with 0 or 1 copy at C1D1 were classified as singleton clones, and clones with 2 or more copies were classified as non-singleton clones. Clones expanded in unsorted samples were labelled as CD4+, CD8+ or unknown by matching protein sequences in sorted samples from the same patient. Wilcoxon tests on paired samples were used to test diversity changes from C1D1 to C4D1. Entries here come from immuneACCESS through TCRdb and include only in-frame sequences with V and J called. Some clones fail to appear in such tables; in the studies checked, an unresolved V gene covers under half of the shortfall, and the cause of the remainder is unknown. Clonal size and the V and J genes are those of that table, whereas D and trimming came from the DNA. In this sample the table shows about 2,500 clones, approximately 86% of which occur a single time. 1.2% to 1.5% of the sample comes from the top ten.

Sample time point, as interpreted from the label and publication: cycle 1 day 1 (C1D1), immediately before nivolumab initiation. Every trial patient had relapsed following autologous stem cell transplantation, and prior brentuximab vedotin exposure was what differed among cohorts A, B and C. Magnetic negative selection with a Miltenyi CD4+ T cell isolation kit was used to purify CD4+ T cells from thawed PBMCs. The trial cohort was composed of about 54 patients with relapsed/refractory classical Hodgkin lymphoma, for whom complete response, partial response or progressive disease was recorded as best overall response. In the multi-cohort phase II CheckMate 205 trial, trial patients received single-agent nivolumab. An independent review committee assessed best overall response by applying the 2007 International Working Group response criteria. Trial PBMCs were collected just before the start of nivolumab (C1D1) and during therapy at cycle 2 day 1 and cycle 4 day 1. Peripheral blood was collected in 8 mL Vacutainer Cell Preparation Tubes, from which PBMCs were isolated by centrifugation and then cryopreserved. Purified CD4+ and CD8+ fractions were prepared only for cases where an additional PBMC sample was available. On LS columns in a quadroMACS separator, the magnetically labelled cells were depleted, and the flow-through was collected as the purified fraction.

The rearrangement joined TRBV6-1 to TRBJ2-7; a tentative D match to TRBD1 spans 5 bases. The receptor comes from a human donor with classical Hodgkin lymphoma. Sample: CD4+ T cells from blood, taken at baseline. This receptor carries the CDR3 CASSERKGSINEQYF. The DNA sequence is given as TGTGCCAGCAGTGAAAGGAAGGGGTCCATTAACGAGCAGTACTTC.